A single sample is the source of the 27 T cell receptor beta chains below, sequenced in a study of shared clonotypes between healthy human individuals. Clones were sequenced by immunoSEQ multiplex PCR, and TCRdb holds only the in-frame ones, with some missing. This sample has a few million clones, with roughly 93% found just once. Specimen: naive CD4+ T cells from PBMCs. Subset meaning: CD45RA+ positively selected. These receptors all come from a man aged 18 to 30 in good health. Some clones in this sample may be carry-over from other donors' samples.

The genes are TRBV28 and TRBJ1-1, with TRBD1 as a possible D gene (6 bases). The ends were cut back, 5 bases at V and 2 bases at J, with 18 bases in the middle. Germline CDR1 MDHEN, CDR2 SYDVKM. The CDR3 totals 16 residues. The CDR3 sequence is CASSRGGAPVNTEAFF. The CDR3 DNA is TGTGCCAGCAGTAGGGGGGGGGCACCCGTAAACACTGAAGCTTTCTTT.

The V call is TRBV2, the J call TRBJ2-1; tentatively, D is TRBD2 (7 bases). The CDR3 consists of 20 residues. Trimming shortened V by 2 bases and J by 0 bases, and 23 bases separated the two germline ends. Germline V gene sequence: CDR1 SNHLY, CDR2 FYNNEI. CDR3 region: CASSERGEASGQSSYNEQFF. CDR3 nucleotides: TGTGCCAGCAGTGAACGGGGTGAGGCTAGCGGACAGAGCTCCTACAATGAGCAGTTCTTC.

As regards this clone: Other nucleotide sequences in the sample specify the same CDR3. This rearrangement joins TRBV18 to TRBJ1-5; 8 bases map to TRBD1. With V trimmed by 0 bases and J by 4 bases, 5 bases remained unmatched. Per germline, CDR1 KGHSH and CDR2 LQKENI. The CDR3 is 16 amino acids. CDR3 bases: TGTGCCAGCTCACCACCCGGGACAGGCCGGAATCAGCCCCAGCATTTT. It translates to CASSPPGTGRNQPQHF.

The DNA for the CDR3 is TGCGCCAGCAGCACTCCGCAGGGGTACAATGAGCAGTTCTTC. Encoded protein: CASSTPQGYNEQFF. V gene TRBV5-1 combines with J gene TRBJ2-1, with D possibly being TRBD1 (6 bases). From germline, CDR1 is SGHRS and CDR2 YFSETQ. V gave up 4 bases and J gave up 4 bases, with 12 bases separating them. The CDR3 runs 14 residues.

V gene TRBV5-1 combines with J gene TRBJ1-1; D possibly corresponds to TRBD1 (5 bases). V was pared by 2 bases and J by 0 bases, with 17 bases between. Germline lookup yields CDR1 SGHRS and CDR2 YFSETQ. The CDR3 has 17 residues. The CDR3 DNA follows: TGCGCCAGCAGCTTTACCCCCAAGATGACAGTGAACACTGAAGCTTTCTTT. It specifies CASSFTPKMTVNTEAFF.

The gene calls are TRBV28 and TRBJ2-7; D perhaps matches TRBD1 (6 bases). Germline lookup yields CDR1 MDHEN and CDR2 SYDVKM. V lost 2 bases to trimming and J lost 1 base, with 12 bases between them. The CDR3 is 15 amino acids. The CDR3 nucleotides read TGTGCCAGCAGTTTAACCAGGGGAAGGTCCTACGAGCAGTACTTC. This gives the protein CASSLTRGRSYEQYF.

This clone came up a few times. The chain has TRBV15 and TRBJ1-1, with D perhaps TRBD1 (5 bases). The germline V and J ends were trimmed by 1 base and 4 bases, with 10 bases remaining between them. From germline, CDR1 is LNHNV and CDR2 YYDKDF (reference sequence). The CDR3 is 14 residues long. The CDR3 loop reads CATSRARGVTEAFF. The CDR3 DNA follows: TGTGCCACCAGCAGAGCGCGGGGGGTCACTGAAGCTTTCTTT.

This chain connects TRBV28 to TRBJ2-7; 7 bases map to TRBD2. Germline CDR1 MDHEN, CDR2 SYDVKM. The CDR3 covers 17 residues. Trimming took 2 bases from V and 0 from J; bases not matched to a gene: 10. The chain's CDR3 is CASSLRGEGPNSYEQYF. CDR3 nucleotide sequence: TGTGCCAGCAGTTTAAGAGGGGAGGGACCCAACTCCTACGAGCAGTACTTC.

The chain couples TRBV29-1 to TRBJ2-3, with D maybe TRBD2 (5 bases). CDR3 length equals 14 residues. Germline CDR1 and CDR2: SQVTM and ANQGSEA. In DNA, the CDR3 is TGCAGTACAAACTGGAGGCCCCACACAGATACGCAGTATTTT. As protein: CSTNWRPHTDTQYF.

The chain links TRBV27 to TRBJ2-1; tentative D call: TRBD2 (5 bases). The V end lost 4 bases, the J end lost 9 bases, and 16 bases lay between the germline ends. CDR3 length: 14 amino acids. Per the germline V gene, CDR1 is MNHEY and CDR2 is SMNVEV (reference sequence). The CDR3 DNA reads as TGTGCCAGCAGTTCGTACGGGATCCAGGCTGAGCAGTTCTTC. It codes for CASSSYGIQAEQFF.

The sample holds a few counts of this clone. The J gene is TRBJ1-1, the V gene TRBV7-8; TRBD1 is a possible D gene (5 bases). Trimming removed 2 bases at V and 10 bases at J, with 14 bases between. CDR3 size: 13 residues. CDR1 is SGHVS and CDR2 is FQNEAQ in the germline V gene. The CDR3 region is CASSLSRGTGAFF. In DNA form, the CDR3 reads TGTGCCAGCAGCTTATCTCGGGGCACCGGAGCTTTCTTT.

The V gene is TRBV5-1, the J gene TRBJ2-1, with 14 bases aligning to TRBD2. The V gene's germline CDR1 is SGHRS and CDR2 YFSETQ. With V trimmed by 4 bases and J by 4 bases, 4 bases remained unmatched. This CDR3 contains 16 residues. Written as DNA, the CDR3 is TGCGCCAGCAGCCAGGGACTAGCGGGAGATTACAATGAGCAGTTCTTC. As protein: CASSQGLAGDYNEQFF.

The CDR3 sequence is CASSSRLADRETQYF. Written as DNA, the CDR3 is TGTGCCAGCAGCTCTCGACTAGCAGACCGAGAGACCCAGTACTTC. The rearrangement links TRBV7-2 to TRBJ2-5; 7 bases agree with TRBD2. The trim removed 4 bases at V and 4 bases at J, leaving 9 bases unmatched. The germline gives CDR1 SGHTA, CDR2 FQGNSA. The length of the CDR3 is 15 residues. The whole variable domain, remainder taken from reference TRBV7-2 and TRBJ2-5, is GAGVSQSPSNKVTEKGKDVELRCDPISGHTALYWYRQSLGQGLEFLIYFQGNSAPDKSGLPSDRFSAERTGGSVSTLTIQRTQQEDSAVYLCASSSRLADRETQYFGPGTRLLVL.

About this clone itself: The junction does not match germline at one end; this may be a read error. DNA for the CDR3: TGTGCCAGCAGCCTAGCTGGACAGCTCTCCGACGAGCAGTACTTC. Residues: CASSLAGQLSDEQYF. V and J are TRBV2 and TRBJ2-7; D is possibly TRBD1 (6 bases). Per the germline V gene, CDR1 is SNHLY and CDR2 is FYNNEI. The CDR3 loop spans 15 amino acids.

This chain joins TRBV9 and TRBJ2-7; D is unresolved. The V gene's germline CDR1 is SGDLS and CDR2 YYNGEE. V was trimmed by 2 bases and J by 5 bases, leaving 17 bases between them. The CDR3 loop spans 15 amino acids. DNA of the CDR3: TGTGCCAGCAGCGTTCTTCCTGTGGCCCAGAACGAGCAGTACTTC. It translates to CASSVLPVAQNEQYF.

The chain is built from TRBV28 and TRBJ1-2, with 7 bases lining up with TRBD1. V lost 6 bases and J lost 2; bases outside the gene matches: 6. Per the germline V gene, CDR1 is MDHEN and CDR2 is SYDVKM. The CDR3 covers 14 residues. The CDR3 reads CASRSPQGNYGYTF. The CDR3 coding sequence is TGTGCCAGCAGGTCACCACAGGGGAACTATGGCTACACCTTC.

The CDR3 spells CASTTGLAGGNEQFF. DNA for the CDR3: TGTGCCAGCACCACGGGGCTAGCGGGTGGTAATGAGCAGTTCTTC. The rearrangement uses TRBV9 and TRBJ2-1, with 8 bases fitting TRBD2. The V gene end was trimmed by 6 bases and the J gene end by 7 bases; junction bases not matched to a gene: 12. Germline CDR1 reads SGDLS; CDR2 reads YYNGEE. The CDR3 runs to 15 residues.

This clone occurred once. This chain joins TRBV27 and TRBJ2-1; 9 nucleotides match TRBD1. CDR1 is MNHEY, CDR2 SMNVEV, per germline (reference sequence). This CDR3 contains 16 residues. J was trimmed by 6 bases and V by 2 bases; bases with no gene match: 8. The CDR3 DNA follows: TGTGCCAGCAGTTTACGGGCGACAGGGGGGATCAATGAGCAGTTCTTC. Translation: CASSLRATGGINEQFF.

The CDR3 bases are TGTGCCAGCCTTGGGACGTTCCCCTTCGACGAGCAGTACTTC. Its translation is CASLGTFPFDEQYF. This chain joins TRBV6-1 and TRBJ2-7; D may correspond to TRBD1 or TRBD2 (5 bases each). The germline gives CDR1 MNHNS, CDR2 SASEGT. V lost 8 bases and J 5 bases, leaving 19 bases between the germline ends. This CDR3 has 14 residues.

The V call is TRBV29-1, the J call TRBJ1-3; D is uncertain. The CDR3 consists of 12 residues. Germline loops: CDR1 SQVTM, CDR2 ANQGSEA. Trimming took 4 bases from V and 3 from J, leaving 7 bases between them. CDR3 region: CSVGFFGNTIYF. The CDR3 DNA sequence: TGCAGCGTTGGGTTCTTTGGAAACACCATATATTTT. The variable domain in full, completed from reference TRBV29-1 and TRBJ1-3, reads SAVISQKPSRDICQRGTSLTIQCQVDSQVTMMFWYRQQPGQSLTLIATANQGSEATYESGFVIDKFPISRPNLTFSTLTVSNMSPEDSSIYLCSVGFFGNTIYFGEGSWLTVV.

The chain links TRBV2 to TRBJ1-4; perhaps TRBD1 as D (6 bases). The germline V and J ends were trimmed by 5 bases and 7 bases, with 14 bases remaining between them. The CDR3 sequence is 14 residues long. Per germline, CDR1 SNHLY and CDR2 FYNNEI. The chain's CDR3 is CASSPTGQSEKLFF. Written as DNA, the CDR3 is TGTGCCAGCAGTCCGACAGGTCAAAGTGAAAAACTGTTTTTT.

The genes are TRBV5-5 and TRBJ2-7; 7 bases are shared with TRBD1. Germline V gene data show CDR1 as SGHKS and CDR2 as YYEKEE (reference sequence). J gave up 3 bases and V 6 bases, and 15 bases lay outside the gene matches. This CDR3 is built from 16 residues. Written as DNA, the CDR3 is TGTGCCAGCAAACACGCCATTGCGCAGGGGGACTACGAGCAGTACTTC. It is translated as CASKHAIAQGDYEQYF.

In the case of this clone: The sample contains more than one DNA sequence encoding this CDR3. CDR3 in amino acids: CASSLETEAFF. The CDR3 DNA follows: TGTGCCAGCAGCTTGGAGACTGAAGCTTTCTTT. The gene calls are TRBV5-5 and TRBJ1-1; D is uncertain. The CDR3 contains 11 residues. Trimming removed 0 bases at V and 5 bases at J, with 2 bases between. Germline V CDR1 and CDR2: SGHKS, YYEKEE (reference sequence).

There are a few counts of this clone. The rearrangement links TRBV28 to TRBJ1-5, with D possibly matching TRBD1 (5 bases). The CDR3 runs to 12 residues. V dropped 7 bases and J dropped 7 bases, with 11 bases sitting between them. The germline CDR1 and CDR2 sequences are MDHEN and SYDVKM. The CDR3 loop is CASTLWGQPQHF. CDR3 coding DNA: TGTGCCAGCACCTTATGGGGCCAGCCCCAGCATTTT.

To note about this clone: At the DNA level, this CDR3 is encoded by other sequences in the same sample as well. The rearrangement joins TRBV5-1 to TRBJ2-1, with no clear D. Trimming cost V 0 bases and J 2 bases, with 3 bases left between them. The CDR3 totals 13 residues. Germline V gives CDR1 SGHRS, CDR2 YFSETQ. As DNA, the CDR3 is TGCGCCAGCAGCTTGGTTCCCTACAATGAGCAGTTCTTC. It encodes CASSLVPYNEQFF.

This chain joins TRBV4-1 and TRBJ2-3, with D unclear. This CDR3 contains 18 residues. Trimming took off 1 base at V and 3 bases at J, with 20 bases between the two ends. Germline V gives CDR1 MGHRA, CDR2 YSYEKL. The CDR3 region has the DNA TGCGCCAGCAGCCAAGCCTCTCTGGGCGTCCCGCGGACAGATACGCAGTATTTT. Its protein product is CASSQASLGVPRTDTQYF.

This clone was picked up one time. The chain carries TRBV10-2 and TRBJ2-7, with D maybe TRBD2 (5 bases). Germline V gene data show CDR1 as WSHSY and CDR2 as SAAADI. V was clipped by 7 bases and J by 5 bases, with 12 bases between them. The length of the CDR3 is 12 residues. CDR3 in amino acids: CASTGVGNEQYF. The CDR3 DNA follows: TGCGCCAGCACCGGGGTAGGGAACGAGCAGTACTTC.